This entry describes one T cell receptor (beta chain). The antigen is undetermined. This record comes from a study of naive and memory T cell subsets. V shed 6 bases and J 4 bases; nucleotides not matched to a gene: 4. The length of the CDR3 is 15 residues. Germline lookup yields CDR1 MDHEN and CDR2 SYDVKM. Study-wide findings and caveats: In naive cells, over 95% of TCR sequences were seen only once.

The beta constant-region primer was an equimolar mix of two oligonucleotides covering TRBC1 and TRBC2. The ligated cDNA underwent four PCR rounds using SP2 and nested alpha and beta constant-region primers. TCRdb independently ran MiXCR on the UMI-ligation and nested PCR reads; one entry per CDR3 protein. This table holds 80,000 or so distinct CDR3 sequences, 9% found once. The V call is TRBV28, the J call TRBJ2-2; 11 bases are shared with TRBD2. The receptor's source is a human donor in good health. The source material was naive CD8+ T cells from blood. CDR3 coding DNA: TGTGCCAGCAGGAGGACTAGCGGGCGCACCGGGGAGCTGTTTTTT. This translates into CASRRTSGRTGELFF.